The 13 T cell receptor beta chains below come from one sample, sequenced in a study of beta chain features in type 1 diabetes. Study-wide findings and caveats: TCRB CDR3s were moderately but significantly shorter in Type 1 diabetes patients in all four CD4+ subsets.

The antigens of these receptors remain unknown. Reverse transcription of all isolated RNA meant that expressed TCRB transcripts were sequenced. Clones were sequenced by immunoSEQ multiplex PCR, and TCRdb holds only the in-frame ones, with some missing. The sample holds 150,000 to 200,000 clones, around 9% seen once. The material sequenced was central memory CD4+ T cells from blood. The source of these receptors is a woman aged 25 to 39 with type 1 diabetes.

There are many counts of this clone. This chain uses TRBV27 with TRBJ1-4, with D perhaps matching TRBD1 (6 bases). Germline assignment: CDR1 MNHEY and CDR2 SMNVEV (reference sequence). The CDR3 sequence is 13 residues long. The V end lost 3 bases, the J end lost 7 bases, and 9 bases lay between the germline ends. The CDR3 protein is CASSFMDSEKLFF. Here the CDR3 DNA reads TGTGCCAGCAGTTTTATGGACAGTGAAAAACTGTTTTTT.

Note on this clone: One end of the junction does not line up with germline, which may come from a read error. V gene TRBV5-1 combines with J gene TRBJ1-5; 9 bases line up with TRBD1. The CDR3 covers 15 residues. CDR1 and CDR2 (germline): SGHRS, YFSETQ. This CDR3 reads CASSSTTGGNQPQHF. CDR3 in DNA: TGCGCCAGCAGTTCCACAACAGGGGGCAACCAGCCCCAGCATTTT.

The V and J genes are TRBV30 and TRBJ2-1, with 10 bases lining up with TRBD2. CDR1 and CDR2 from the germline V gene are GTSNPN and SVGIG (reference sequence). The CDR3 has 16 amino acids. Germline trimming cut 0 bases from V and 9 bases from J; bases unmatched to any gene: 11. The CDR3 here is CAWSVITSGMRGEQFF. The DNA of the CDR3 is TGTGCCTGGAGTGTAATAACTAGCGGGATGCGGGGTGAGCAGTTCTTC. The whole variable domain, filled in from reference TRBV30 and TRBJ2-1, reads SQTIHQWPATLVQPVGSPLSLECTVEGTSNPNLYWYRQAAGRGLQLLFYSVGIGQISSEVPQNLSASRPQDRQFILSSKKLLLSDSGFYLCAWSVITSGMRGEQFFGPGTRLTVL.

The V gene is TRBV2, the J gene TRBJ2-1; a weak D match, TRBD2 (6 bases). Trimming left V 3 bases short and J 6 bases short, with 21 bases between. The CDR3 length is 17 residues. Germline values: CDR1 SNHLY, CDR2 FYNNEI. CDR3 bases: TGTGCCAGCAGTGATACGGGGACTCGCAGGCGCGGCAATGAGCAGTTCTTC. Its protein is CASSDTGTRRRGNEQFF.

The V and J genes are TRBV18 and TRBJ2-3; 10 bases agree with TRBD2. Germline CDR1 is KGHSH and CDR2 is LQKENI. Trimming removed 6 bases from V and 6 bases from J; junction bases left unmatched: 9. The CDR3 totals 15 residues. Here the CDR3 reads CASSQGAGGRDTQYF. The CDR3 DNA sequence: TGTGCCAGCTCGCAAGGAGCGGGAGGGCGGGATACGCAGTATTTT. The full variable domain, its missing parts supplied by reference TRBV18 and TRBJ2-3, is NAGVMQNPRHLVRRRGQEARLRCSPMKGHSHVYWYRQLPEEGLKFMVYLQKENIIDESGMPKERFSAEFPKEGPSILRIQQVVRGDSAAYFCASSQGAGGRDTQYFGPGTRLTVL.

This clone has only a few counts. The CDR3 nucleotides read TGTGCCTGGGGGGGGATCAATGAGCAGTTCTTC. Translated: CAWGGINEQFF. The genes are TRBV30 and TRBJ2-1; D is possibly TRBD2 (6 bases). CDR1 GTSNPN and CDR2 SVGIG come from the germline V gene (reference sequence). The CDR3 is made up of 11 amino acids. The V end lost 5 bases, the J end lost 6 bases, and 8 bases lay between the germline ends.

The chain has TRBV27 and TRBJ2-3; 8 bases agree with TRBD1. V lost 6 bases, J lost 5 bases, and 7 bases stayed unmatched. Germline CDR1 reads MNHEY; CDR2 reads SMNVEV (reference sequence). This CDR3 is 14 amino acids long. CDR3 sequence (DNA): TGTGCCAGCAGGCCGGGACAGGTTAGAGATACGCAGTATTTT. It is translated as CASRPGQVRDTQYF.

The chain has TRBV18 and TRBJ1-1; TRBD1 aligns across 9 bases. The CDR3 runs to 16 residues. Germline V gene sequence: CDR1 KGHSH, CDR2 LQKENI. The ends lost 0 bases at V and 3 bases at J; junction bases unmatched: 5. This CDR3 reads CASSPPIQGADTEAFF. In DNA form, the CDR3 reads TGTGCCAGCTCACCACCTATACAGGGGGCCGACACTGAAGCTTTCTTT.

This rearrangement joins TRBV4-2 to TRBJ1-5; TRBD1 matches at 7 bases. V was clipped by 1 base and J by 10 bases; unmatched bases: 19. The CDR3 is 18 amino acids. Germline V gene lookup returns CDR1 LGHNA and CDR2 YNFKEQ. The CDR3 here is CASSQAHPRRDRAVPQHF. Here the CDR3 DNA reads TGTGCCAGCAGCCAAGCCCACCCCCGGAGGGACAGAGCCGTTCCCCAGCATTTT.

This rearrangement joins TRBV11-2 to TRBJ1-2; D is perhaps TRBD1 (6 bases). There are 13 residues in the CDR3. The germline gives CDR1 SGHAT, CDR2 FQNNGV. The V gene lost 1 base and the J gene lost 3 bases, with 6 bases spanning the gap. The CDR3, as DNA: TGTGCCAGCAGCTTAGGGACAGACTATGGCTACACCTTC. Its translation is CASSLGTDYGYTF.

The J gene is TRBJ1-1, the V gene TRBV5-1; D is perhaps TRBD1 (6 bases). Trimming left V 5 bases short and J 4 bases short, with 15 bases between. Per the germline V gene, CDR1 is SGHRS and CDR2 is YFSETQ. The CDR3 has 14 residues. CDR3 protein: CASRFVGGGTEAFF. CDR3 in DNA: TGCGCCAGCAGGTTCGTAGGGGGTGGCACTGAAGCTTTCTTT. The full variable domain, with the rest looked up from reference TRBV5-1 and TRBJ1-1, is KAGVTQTPRYLIKTRGQQVTLSCSPISGHRSVSWYQQTPGQGLQFLFEYFSETQRNKGNFPGRFSGRQFSNSRSEMNVSTLELGDSALYLCASRFVGGGTEAFFGQGTRLTVV.

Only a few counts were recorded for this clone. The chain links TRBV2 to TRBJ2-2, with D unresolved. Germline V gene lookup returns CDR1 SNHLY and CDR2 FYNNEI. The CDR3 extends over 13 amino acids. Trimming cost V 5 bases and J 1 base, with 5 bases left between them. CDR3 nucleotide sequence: TGTGCCAGCAGTTCGGGGAACACCGGGGAGCTGTTTTTT. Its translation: CASSSGNTGELFF.

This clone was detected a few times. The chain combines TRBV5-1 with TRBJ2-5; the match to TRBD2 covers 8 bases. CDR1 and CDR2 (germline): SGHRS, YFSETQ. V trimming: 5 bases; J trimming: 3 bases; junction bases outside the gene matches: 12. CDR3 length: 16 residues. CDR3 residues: CASRIIPGGPEETQYF. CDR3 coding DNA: TGCGCCAGCAGGATCATCCCGGGAGGGCCAGAAGAGACCCAGTACTTC.